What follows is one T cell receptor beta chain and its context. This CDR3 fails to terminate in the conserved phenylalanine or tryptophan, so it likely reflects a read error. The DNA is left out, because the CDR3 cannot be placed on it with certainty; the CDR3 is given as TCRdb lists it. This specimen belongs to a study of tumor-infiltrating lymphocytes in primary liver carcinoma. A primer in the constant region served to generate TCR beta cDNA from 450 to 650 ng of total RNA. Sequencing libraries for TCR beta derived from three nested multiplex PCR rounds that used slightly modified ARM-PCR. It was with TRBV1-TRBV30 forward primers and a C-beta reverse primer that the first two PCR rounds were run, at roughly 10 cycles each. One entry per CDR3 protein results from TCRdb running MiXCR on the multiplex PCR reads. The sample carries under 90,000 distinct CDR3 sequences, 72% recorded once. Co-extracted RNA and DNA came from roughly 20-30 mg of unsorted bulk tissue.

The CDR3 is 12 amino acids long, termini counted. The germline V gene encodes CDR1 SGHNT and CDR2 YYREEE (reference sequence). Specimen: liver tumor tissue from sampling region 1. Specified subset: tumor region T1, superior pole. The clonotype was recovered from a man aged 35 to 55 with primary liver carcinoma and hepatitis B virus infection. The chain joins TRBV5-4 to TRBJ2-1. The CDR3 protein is CASSLGYNEQIL.